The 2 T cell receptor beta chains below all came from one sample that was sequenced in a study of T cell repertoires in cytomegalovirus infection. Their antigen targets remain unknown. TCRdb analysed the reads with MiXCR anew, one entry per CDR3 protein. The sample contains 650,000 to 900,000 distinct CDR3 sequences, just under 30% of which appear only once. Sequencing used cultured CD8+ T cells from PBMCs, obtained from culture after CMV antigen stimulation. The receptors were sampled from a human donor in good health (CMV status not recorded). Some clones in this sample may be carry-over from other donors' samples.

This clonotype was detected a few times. CDR3: CASTPGTSGGSYNEQFF. The CDR3 coding sequence is TGCGCCAGCACCCCGGGGACTAGCGGGGGATCCTACAATGAGCAGTTCTTC. The genes are TRBV5-1 and TRBJ2-1; 14 bases match TRBD2. Unmatched junction bases numbered 6, after V lost 6 bases and J lost 1 base. The CDR3 is made up of 17 amino acids. The V gene's germline CDR1 is SGHRS and CDR2 YFSETQ.

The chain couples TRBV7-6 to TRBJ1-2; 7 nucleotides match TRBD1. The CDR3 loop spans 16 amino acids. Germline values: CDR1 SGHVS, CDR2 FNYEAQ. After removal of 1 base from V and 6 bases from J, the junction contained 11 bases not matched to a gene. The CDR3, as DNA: TGTGCCAGCAGCTTAGATGGACAGGAGCCGACCGATGGCTACACCTTC. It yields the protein CASSLDGQEPTDGYTF.